This record looks at one TCR beta chain sequence and its context. The treatment was: 15 to 20 received Ad26.COV2.S at low or high dose, single or two shots; roughly five received placebo; per-sample allocation not given. Sampling occurred on day 63 after the first vaccine or placebo injection. Germline CDR1 is KGHSH and CDR2 is LQKENI. V was cut by 0 bases and J by 3 bases, with 12 bases left in between. The CDR3 runs to 15 residues. The data were obtained in a study of Ad26.COV2.S vaccination and SARS-CoV-2 variants. Only in-frame clones appear in the TCRdb table, and some are missing; sequencing was by immunoSEQ multiplex PCR. Among 380,000 or so clones listed, roughly nine tenths were seen once.

The chain is built from TRBV18 and TRBJ2-7; D is possibly TRBD1 (5 bases). This sample comprised peripheral blood, obtained in a trial of Ad26.COV2.S vaccine versus placebo. This TCR derives from a person aged 18-65 years who received the Ad26.COV2.S COVID-19 vaccine or a placebo. The CDR3 protein is CASSPPSGQGYEQYF. The CDR3 DNA reads as TGTGCCAGCTCACCACCGTCAGGGCAAGGCTACGAGCAGTACTTC. Full variable domain (rest looked up from reference TRBV18 and TRBJ2-7): NAGVMQNPRHLVRRRGQEARLRCSPMKGHSHVYWYRQLPEEGLKFMVYLQKENIIDESGMPKERFSAEFPKEGPSILRIQQVVRGDSAAYFCASSPPSGQGYEQYFGPGTRLTVT.